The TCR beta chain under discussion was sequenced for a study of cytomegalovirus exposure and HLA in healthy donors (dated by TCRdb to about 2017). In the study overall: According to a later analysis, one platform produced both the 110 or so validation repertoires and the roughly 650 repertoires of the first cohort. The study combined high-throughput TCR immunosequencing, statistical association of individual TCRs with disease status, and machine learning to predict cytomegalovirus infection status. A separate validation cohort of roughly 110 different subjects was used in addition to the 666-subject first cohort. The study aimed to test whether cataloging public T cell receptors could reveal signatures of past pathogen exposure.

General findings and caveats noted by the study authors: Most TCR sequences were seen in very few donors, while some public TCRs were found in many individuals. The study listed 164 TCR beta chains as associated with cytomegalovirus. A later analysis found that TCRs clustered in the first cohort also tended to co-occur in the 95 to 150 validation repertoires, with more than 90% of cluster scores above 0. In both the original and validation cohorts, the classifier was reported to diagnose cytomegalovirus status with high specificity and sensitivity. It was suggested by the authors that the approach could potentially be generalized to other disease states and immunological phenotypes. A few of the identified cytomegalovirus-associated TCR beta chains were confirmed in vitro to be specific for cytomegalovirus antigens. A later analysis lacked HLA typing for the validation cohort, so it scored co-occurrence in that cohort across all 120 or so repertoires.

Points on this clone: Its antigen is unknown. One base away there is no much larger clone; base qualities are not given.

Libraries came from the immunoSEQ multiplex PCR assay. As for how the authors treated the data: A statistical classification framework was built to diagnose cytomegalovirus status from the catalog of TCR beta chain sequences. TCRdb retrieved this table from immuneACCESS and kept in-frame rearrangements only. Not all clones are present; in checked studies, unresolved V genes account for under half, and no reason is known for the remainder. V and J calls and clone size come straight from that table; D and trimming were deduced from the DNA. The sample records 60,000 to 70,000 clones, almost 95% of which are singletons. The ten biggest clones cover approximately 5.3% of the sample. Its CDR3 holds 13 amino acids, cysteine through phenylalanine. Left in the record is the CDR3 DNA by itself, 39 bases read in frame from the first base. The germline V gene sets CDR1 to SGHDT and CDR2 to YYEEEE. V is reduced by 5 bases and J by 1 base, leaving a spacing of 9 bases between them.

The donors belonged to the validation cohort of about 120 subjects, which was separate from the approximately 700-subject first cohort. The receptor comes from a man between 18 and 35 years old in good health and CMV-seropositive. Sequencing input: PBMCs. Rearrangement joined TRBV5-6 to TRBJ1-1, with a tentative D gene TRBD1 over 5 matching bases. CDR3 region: CASSYDRNTEAFF. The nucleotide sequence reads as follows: TGTGCCAGCAGTTACGACAGGAACACTGAAGCTTTCTTT.